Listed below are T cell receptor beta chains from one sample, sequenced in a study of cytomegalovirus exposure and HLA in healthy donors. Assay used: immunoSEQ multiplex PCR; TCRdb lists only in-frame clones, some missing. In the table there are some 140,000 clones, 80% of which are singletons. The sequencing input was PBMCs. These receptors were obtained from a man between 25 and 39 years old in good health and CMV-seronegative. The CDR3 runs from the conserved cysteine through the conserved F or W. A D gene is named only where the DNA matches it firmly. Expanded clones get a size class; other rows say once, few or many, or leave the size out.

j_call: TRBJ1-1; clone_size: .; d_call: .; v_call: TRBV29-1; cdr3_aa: CSVVPDMNTEAFF; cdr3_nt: TGCAGCGTTGTTCCTGACATGAACACTGAAGCTTTCTTT
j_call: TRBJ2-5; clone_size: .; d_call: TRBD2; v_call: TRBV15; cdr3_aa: CATSPFGLAGEETQYF; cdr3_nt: TGTGCCACCAGCCCTTTTGGACTAGCGGGAGAGGAGACCCAGTACTTC
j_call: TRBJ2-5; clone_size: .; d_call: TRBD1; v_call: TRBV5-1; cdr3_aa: CASTLGQGQETQYF; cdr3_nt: TGCGCCAGCACCCTAGGACAGGGGCAAGAGACCCAGTACTTC
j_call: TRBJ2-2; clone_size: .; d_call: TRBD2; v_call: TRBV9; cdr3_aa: CASSKGTSKDTGELFF; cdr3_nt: TGTGCCAGCAGCAAAGGGACTAGCAAGGACACCGGGGAGCTGTTTTTT
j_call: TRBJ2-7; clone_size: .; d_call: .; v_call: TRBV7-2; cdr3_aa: CASSLEVSRGYEQYF; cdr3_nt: TGTGCCAGCAGCTTAGAGGTCTCCCGGGGCTACGAGCAGTACTTC
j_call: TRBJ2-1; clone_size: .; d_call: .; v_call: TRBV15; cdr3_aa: CATETGVSSYNEQFF; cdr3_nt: TGTGCCACAGAGACGGGAGTGAGCTCCTACAATGAGCAGTTCTTC
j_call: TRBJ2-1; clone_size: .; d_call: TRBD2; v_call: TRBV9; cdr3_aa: CASSASGYEQFF; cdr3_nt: TGTGCCAGCAGCGCTAGCGGGTATGAGCAGTTCTTC
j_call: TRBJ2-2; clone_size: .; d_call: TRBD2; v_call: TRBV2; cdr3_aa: CASSGTRRNTGELFF; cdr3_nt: TGTGCCAGCAGTGGGACTAGAAGGAACACCGGGGAGCTGTTTTTT
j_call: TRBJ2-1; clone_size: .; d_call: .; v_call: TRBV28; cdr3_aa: CASSPVLAWPNNEQFF; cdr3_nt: TGTGCCAGCAGTCCCGTCCTAGCGTGGCCGAACAATGAGCAGTTCTTC
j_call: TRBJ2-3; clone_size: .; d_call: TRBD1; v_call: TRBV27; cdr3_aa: CASSLRVGQGRHSTQYF; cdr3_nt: TGTGCCAGCAGTTTAAGGGTCGGACAGGGGAGACACTCTACGCAGTATTTT
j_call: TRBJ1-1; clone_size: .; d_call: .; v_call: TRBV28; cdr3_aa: CASSRYTGRDTEAFF; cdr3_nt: TGTGCCAGCAGTCGTTATACAGGGAGGGACACTGAAGCTTTCTTT
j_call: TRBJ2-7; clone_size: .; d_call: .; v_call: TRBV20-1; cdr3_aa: CSASFSHEQYF; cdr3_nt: TGCAGTGCTAGTTTTAGCCACGAGCAGTACTTC
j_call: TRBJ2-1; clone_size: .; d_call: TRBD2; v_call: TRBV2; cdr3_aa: CASTTSGNYNEQFF; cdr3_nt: TGTGCCAGCACCACTAGCGGGAACTACAATGAGCAGTTCTTC
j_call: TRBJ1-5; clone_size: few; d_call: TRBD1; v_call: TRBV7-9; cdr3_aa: CASSFRGNQPQHF; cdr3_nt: TGTGCCAGCAGCTTCAGGGGGAATCAGCCCCAGCATTTT
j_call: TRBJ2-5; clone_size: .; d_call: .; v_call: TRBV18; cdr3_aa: CASSPEVVQVQETQYF; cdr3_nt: TGTGCCAGCTCACCAGAGGTCGTACAGGTACAAGAGACCCAGTACTTC
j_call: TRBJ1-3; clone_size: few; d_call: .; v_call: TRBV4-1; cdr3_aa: CASSHRVEYGSGNTIYF; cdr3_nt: TGCGCCAGCAGCCATCGGGTTGAGTACGGCTCTGGAAACACCATATATTTT
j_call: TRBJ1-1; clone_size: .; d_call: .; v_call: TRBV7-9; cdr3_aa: CASSPGGVHTEAFF; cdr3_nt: TGTGCCAGCAGCCCCGGCGGGGTTCACACTGAAGCTTTCTTT
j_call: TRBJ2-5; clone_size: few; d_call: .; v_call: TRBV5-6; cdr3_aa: CASSLGQPSPRREYF; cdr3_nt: TGTGCCAGCAGCTTGGGCCAGCCATCCCCAAGACGGGAGTACTTC
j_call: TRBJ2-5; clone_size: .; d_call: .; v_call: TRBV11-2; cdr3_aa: CASSLLRRGETQYF; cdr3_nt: TGTGCCAGCAGCTTACTCCGGCGGGGAGAGACCCAGTACTTC
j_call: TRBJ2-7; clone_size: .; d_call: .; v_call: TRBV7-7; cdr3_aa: CASSLRGSYEQYF; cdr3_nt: TGTGCTAGCAGCTTAAGGGGGTCCTACGAGCAGTACTTC
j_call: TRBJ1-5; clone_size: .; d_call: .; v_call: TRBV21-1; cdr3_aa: CASSSGDRGHSNQPQHF; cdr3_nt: TGTGCCAGCAGCAGTGGGGACAGGGGCCATAGCAATCAGCCCCAGCATTTT
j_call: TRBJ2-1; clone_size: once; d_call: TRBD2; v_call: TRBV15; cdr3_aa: CATSTQRLAGVEQFF; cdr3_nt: TGTGCCACCAGCACCCAGAGACTAGCGGGAGTTGAGCAGTTCTTC
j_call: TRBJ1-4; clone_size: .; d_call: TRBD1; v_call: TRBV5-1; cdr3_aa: CASSPTGVANEKLFF; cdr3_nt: TGCGCCAGCAGCCCTACAGGGGTCGCTAATGAAAAACTGTTTTTT
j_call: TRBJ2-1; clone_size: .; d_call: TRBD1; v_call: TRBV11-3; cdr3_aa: CASSPQGQANNEQFF; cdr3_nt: TGTGCCAGCAGCCCCCAGGGACAGGCCAACAATGAGCAGTTCTTC
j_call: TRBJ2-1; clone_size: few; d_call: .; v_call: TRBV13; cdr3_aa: CASSGDSALQFF; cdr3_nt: TGTGCCAGCAGCGGGGACTCAGCTCTGCAGTTCTTC
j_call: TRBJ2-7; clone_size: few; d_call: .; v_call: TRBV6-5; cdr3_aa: CASSYSVALSYEQYF; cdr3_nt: TGTGCCAGCAGTTACTCGGTAGCCCTCTCCTACGAGCAGTACTTC
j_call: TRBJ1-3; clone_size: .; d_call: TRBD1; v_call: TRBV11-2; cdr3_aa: CASSTRRGLSGNTIYF; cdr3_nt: TGTGCCAGCAGCACCCGAAGGGGGCTTTCTGGAAACACCATATATTTT
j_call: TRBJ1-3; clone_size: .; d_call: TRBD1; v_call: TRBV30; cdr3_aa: CARGTDGNTIYF; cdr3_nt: TGTGCCCGCGGGACAGACGGAAACACCATATATTTT
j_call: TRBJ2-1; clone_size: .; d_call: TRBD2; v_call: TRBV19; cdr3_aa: CASSPQPTGTSGRYNEQFF; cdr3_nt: TGTGCCAGTAGTCCGCAACCCACCGGGACTAGCGGGAGATACAATGAGCAGTTCTTC
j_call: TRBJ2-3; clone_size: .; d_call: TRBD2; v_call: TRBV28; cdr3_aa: CASSSGTSGRTTDTQYF; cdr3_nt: TGTGCCAGCAGTTCCGGGACTAGCGGGAGGACCACAGATACGCAGTATTTT
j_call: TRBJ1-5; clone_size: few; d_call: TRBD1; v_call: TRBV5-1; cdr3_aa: CASSFDRGPNQPQHF; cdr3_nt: TGCGCCAGCAGCTTCGACAGGGGCCCCAATCAGCCCCAGCATTTT
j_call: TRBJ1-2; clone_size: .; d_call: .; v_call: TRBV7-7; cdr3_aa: CASSFAGETPSYGYTF; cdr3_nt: TGTGCTAGCAGCTTTGCAGGGGAAACCCCTAGCTATGGCTACACCTTC
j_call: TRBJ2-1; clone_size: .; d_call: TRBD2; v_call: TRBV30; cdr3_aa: CAWMGTSGEQFF; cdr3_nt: TGTGCCTGGATGGGGACTAGCGGAGAGCAGTTCTTC
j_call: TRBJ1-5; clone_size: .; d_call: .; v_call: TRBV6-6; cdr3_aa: CASSYSTSQGQPQHF; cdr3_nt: TGTGCCAGCAGTTACTCGACGTCTCAGGGGCAGCCCCAGCATTTT
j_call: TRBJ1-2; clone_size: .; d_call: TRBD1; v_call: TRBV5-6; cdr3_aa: CASCAGDRGRRVYGYTF; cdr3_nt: TGTGCCAGCTGCGCAGGGGACAGGGGGCGCCGAGTCTATGGCTACACCTTC